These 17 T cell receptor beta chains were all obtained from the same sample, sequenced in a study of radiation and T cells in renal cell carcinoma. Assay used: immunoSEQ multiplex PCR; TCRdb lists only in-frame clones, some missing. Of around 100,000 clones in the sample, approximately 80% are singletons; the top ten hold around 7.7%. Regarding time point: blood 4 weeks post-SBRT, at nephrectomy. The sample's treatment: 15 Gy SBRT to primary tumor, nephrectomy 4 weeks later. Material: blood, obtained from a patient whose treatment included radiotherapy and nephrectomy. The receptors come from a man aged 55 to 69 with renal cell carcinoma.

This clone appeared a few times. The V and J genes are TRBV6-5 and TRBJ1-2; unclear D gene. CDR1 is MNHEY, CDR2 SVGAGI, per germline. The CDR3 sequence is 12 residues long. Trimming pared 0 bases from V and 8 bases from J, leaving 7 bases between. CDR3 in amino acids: CASSYSSGGYTF. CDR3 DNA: TGTGCCAGCAGTTACTCTTCGGGAGGCTACACCTTC.

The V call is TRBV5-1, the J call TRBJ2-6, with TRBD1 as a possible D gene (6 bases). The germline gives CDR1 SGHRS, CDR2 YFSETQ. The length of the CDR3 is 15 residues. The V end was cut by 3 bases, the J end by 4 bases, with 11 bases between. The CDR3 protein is CASSSAGTGANVLTF. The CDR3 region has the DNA TGCGCCAGCAGCTCAGCCGGGACAGGGGCCAACGTCCTGACTTTC.

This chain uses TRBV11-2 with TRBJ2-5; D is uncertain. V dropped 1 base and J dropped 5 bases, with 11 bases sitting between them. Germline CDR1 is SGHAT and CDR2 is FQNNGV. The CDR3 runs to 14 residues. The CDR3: CASSLAPGRETQYF. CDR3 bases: TGTGCCAGCAGCTTAGCCCCTGGCCGGGAGACCCAGTACTTC.

DNA for the CDR3: TGTGCCAGCAGTGAAGGGGTACGACTAGTCTCGACACCAGTCCCCGAGCAGTACTTC. Amino acids: CASSEGVRLVSTPVPEQYF. The V and J genes are TRBV2 and TRBJ2-7; the D gene is possibly TRBD2 (6 bases). Germline V gene lookup returns CDR1 SNHLY and CDR2 FYNNEI. This CDR3 is built from 19 residues. Trimming removed 1 base from V and 6 bases from J, with 28 bases in between. Variable domain in full (rest from reference TRBV2 and TRBJ2-7): EPEVTQTPSHQVTQMGQEVILRCVPISNHLYFYWYRQILGQKVEFLVSFYNNEISEKSEIFDDQFSVERPDGSNFTLKIRSTKLEDSAMYFCASSEGVRLVSTPVPEQYFGPGTRLTVT.

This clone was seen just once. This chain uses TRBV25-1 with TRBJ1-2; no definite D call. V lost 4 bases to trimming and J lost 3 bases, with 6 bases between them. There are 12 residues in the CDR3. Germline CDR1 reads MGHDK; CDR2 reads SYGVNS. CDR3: CASSVRDYGYTF. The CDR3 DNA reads TGTGCCAGCAGTGTAAGGGACTATGGCTACACCTTC.

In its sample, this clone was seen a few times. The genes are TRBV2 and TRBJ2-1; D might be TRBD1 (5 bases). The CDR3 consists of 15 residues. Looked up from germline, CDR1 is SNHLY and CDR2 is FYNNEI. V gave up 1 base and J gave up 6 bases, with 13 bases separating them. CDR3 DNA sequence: TGTGCCAGCAGTGAAGGGGGCCTAGGGTTCAATGAGCAGTTCTTC. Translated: CASSEGGLGFNEQFF.

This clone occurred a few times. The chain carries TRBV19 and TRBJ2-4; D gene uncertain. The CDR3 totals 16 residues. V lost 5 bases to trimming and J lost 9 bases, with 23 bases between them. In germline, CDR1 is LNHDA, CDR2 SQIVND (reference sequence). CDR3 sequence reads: CASSLNRPANRIIQYF. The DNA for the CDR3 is TGTGCCAGTAGTTTAAACCGACCGGCAAATAGGATCATTCAGTACTTC.

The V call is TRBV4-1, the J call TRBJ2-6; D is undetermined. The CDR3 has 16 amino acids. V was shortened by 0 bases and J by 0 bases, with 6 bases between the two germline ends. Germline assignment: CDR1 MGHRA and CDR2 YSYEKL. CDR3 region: CASSQDRASGANVLTF. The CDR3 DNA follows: TGCGCCAGCAGCCAAGATCGGGCCTCTGGGGCCAACGTCCTGACTTTC.

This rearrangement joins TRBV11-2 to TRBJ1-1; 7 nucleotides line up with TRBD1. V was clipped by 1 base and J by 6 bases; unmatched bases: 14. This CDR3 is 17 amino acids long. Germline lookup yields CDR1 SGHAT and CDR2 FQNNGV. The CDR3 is CASSLGQGAPPGAEAFF. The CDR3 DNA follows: TGTGCCAGCAGCTTAGGACAGGGAGCCCCGCCGGGGGCTGAAGCTTTCTTT.

The CDR3 DNA sequence: TGTGCCAGCAGCTTAGGCCGGGGGAATAACTACGAGCAGTACTTC. Residues: CASSLGRGNNYEQYF. J is TRBJ2-7 and V is TRBV7-7; D possibly corresponds to TRBD2 (6 bases). The germline V and J ends were trimmed by 1 base and 3 bases, with 13 bases remaining between them. Looked up from germline, CDR1 is SSHAT and CDR2 is FNYEAQ (reference sequence). The CDR3 consists of 15 residues.

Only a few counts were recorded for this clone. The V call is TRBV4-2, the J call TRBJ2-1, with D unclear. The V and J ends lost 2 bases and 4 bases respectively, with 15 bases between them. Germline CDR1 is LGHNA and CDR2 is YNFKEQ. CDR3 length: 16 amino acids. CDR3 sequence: CASSQFLAGTYNEQFF. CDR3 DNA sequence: TGTGCCAGCAGCCAATTTTTAGCAGGAACGTACAATGAGCAGTTCTTC.

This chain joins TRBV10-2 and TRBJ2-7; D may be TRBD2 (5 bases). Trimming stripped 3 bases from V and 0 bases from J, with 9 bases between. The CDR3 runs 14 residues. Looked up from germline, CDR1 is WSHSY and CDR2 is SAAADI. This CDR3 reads CASSERLTSYEQYF. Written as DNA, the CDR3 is TGCGCCAGCAGTGAAAGACTAACCTCCTACGAGCAGTACTTC.

CDR3 DNA sequence: TGCAGCGGTCCTGGGTCCCTCCCTTACACCGGGGAGCTGTTTTTT. Translated, it gives CSGPGSLPYTGELFF. This rearrangement joins TRBV29-1 to TRBJ2-2; D gene uncertain. This CDR3 region has 15 residues. Germline CDR1 and CDR2: SQVTM and ANQGSEA. V was pared by 7 bases and J by 3 bases, with 18 bases between.

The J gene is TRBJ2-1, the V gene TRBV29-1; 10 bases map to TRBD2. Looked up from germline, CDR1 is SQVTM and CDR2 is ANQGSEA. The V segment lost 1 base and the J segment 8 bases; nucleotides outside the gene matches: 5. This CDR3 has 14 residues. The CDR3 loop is CSVEVSSGSDEQFF. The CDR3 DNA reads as TGCAGCGTTGAAGTGTCTAGCGGGAGCGATGAGCAGTTCTTC.

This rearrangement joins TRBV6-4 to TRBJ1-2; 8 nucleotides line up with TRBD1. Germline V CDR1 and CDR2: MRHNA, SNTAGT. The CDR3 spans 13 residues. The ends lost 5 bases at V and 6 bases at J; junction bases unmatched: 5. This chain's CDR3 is CASSRQGSDGYTF. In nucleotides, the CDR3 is TGTGCCAGCAGTAGACAGGGGTCTGATGGCTACACCTTC.

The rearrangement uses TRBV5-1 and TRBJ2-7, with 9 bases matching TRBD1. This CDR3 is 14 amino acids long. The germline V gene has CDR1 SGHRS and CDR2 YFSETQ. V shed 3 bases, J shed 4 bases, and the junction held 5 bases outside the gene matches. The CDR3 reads CASSSMDRGYEQYF. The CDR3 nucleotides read TGCGCCAGCAGCTCCATGGACAGGGGATACGAGCAGTACTTC.

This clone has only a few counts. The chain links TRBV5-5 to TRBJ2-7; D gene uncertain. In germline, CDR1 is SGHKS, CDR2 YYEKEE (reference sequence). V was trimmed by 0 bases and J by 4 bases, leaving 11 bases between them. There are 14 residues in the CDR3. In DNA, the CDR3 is TGTGCCAGCAGCTTGGGGGTCAGTTCTTACGAGCAGTACTTC. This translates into CASSLGVSSYEQYF.